Presented here are 30 T cell receptor beta chains from one specimen sequenced in a study of response to subunit inactivated influenza vaccine. Using its own MiXCR run on the RT-PCR reads, TCRdb lists one record per CDR3 protein. This sample yields approximately 500,000 distinct CDR3 sequences, of which 14% are seen a single time; around 10% belongs to the top ten. Source: PBMCs from blood, taken 12 days after vaccination. These receptors originate from a man aged 50-60 years who received an inactivated influenza vaccine.

In this sample, this clonotype turned up a few times. The gene calls are TRBV6-2 or TRBV6-3 and TRBJ2-7; 8 bases align to TRBD1. From germline, CDR1 is MNHEY and CDR2 SVGEGT. J lost 6 bases, V lost 6 bases, and 7 bases had no gene match. The CDR3 contains 13 residues. CDR3 residues: CASRRTDRVEQYF. The CDR3 nucleotides read TGTGCCAGCAGACGCACGGACAGGGTCGAGCAGTACTTC.

This clonotype showed up just a few times. The rearrangement uses TRBV18 and TRBJ2-7; D gene ambiguous. CDR1 and CDR2 from the germline V gene are KGHSH and LQKENI. The CDR3 loop spans 14 amino acids. The ends were cut back, 4 bases at V and 3 bases at J, with 13 bases in the middle. The CDR3: CASSLDLTLYEQYF. For the CDR3, the DNA is TGTGCCAGCTCACTCGATTTAACCCTCTACGAGCAGTACTTC.

The CDR3, as DNA: TGTGCCAGCAGCCAGCGCGTCGAGGGGGAGACCCAGTACTTC. It is translated as CASSQRVEGETQYF. The genes are TRBV13 and TRBJ2-5; tentatively, D is TRBD1 or TRBD2 (5 bases each). V was trimmed by 5 bases and J by 5 bases, leaving 15 bases between them. Germline loops: CDR1 PRHDT, CDR2 FYEKMQ (reference sequence). CDR3 length equals 14 residues.

This chain joins TRBV4-1 and TRBJ1-4; no clear D gene. CDR1 is MGHRA, CDR2 YSYEKL, per germline. Trimming took off 0 bases at V and 0 bases at J, with 8 bases between the two ends. The CDR3 runs to 16 residues. In DNA form, the CDR3 reads TGCGCCAGCAGCCAAGAGGATGTTTCAACTAATGAAAAACTGTTTTTT. As protein: CASSQEDVSTNEKLFF.

In this sample, this clonotype turned up a few times. The V call is TRBV29-1, the J call TRBJ2-2; D uncertain. CDR3 size: 12 residues. Trimming took 5 bases from V and 1 from J, leaving 5 bases between them. Looked up from germline, CDR1 is SQVTM and CDR2 is ANQGSEA. CDR3 amino acids: CSVIGNTGELFF. DNA of the CDR3: TGCAGCGTTATAGGGAACACCGGGGAGCTGTTTTTT.

This clonotype was observed a handful of times. The genes are TRBV7-9 and TRBJ2-4, with D possibly matching TRBD1 (6 bases). The germline gives CDR1 SEHNR, CDR2 FQNEAQ (reference sequence). Trimming shortened V by 5 bases and J by 2 bases, and 10 bases separated the two germline ends. CDR3 length: 14 residues. The CDR3 sequence: CASSDDRTKNIQYF. CDR3 DNA: TGTGCCAGCAGCGACGACAGGACCAAAAACATTCAGTACTTC.

This clonotype was counted only a few times. The gene calls are TRBV4-1 and TRBJ2-7, with TRBD1 identical over 12 bases. This CDR3 has 15 amino acids. CDR1 is MGHRA and CDR2 is YSYEKL in the germline V gene. J was trimmed by 5 bases and V by 4 bases; bases with no gene match: 6. CDR3 loop: CASSPPGQGADEQYF. The CDR3 coding sequence is TGCGCCAGCAGCCCGCCGGGACAGGGGGCTGACGAGCAGTACTTC.

The chain has TRBV3-1 and TRBJ2-3, with 7 bases aligning to TRBD1. From germline, CDR1 is LGHDT and CDR2 YNNKEL (reference sequence). There are 16 residues in the CDR3. V lost 2 bases and J lost 0; bases outside the gene matches: 5. In DNA, the CDR3 is TGTGCCAGCAGCCAAAGGACAGGACAGAGCACAGATACGCAGTATTTT. As protein: CASSQRTGQSTDTQYF.

This clonotype was found a few times. The chain combines TRBV10-3 with TRBJ2-7; 9 nucleotides agree with TRBD2. This CDR3 region has 14 residues. Per the germline V gene, CDR1 is ENHRY and CDR2 is SYGVKD. J was trimmed by 6 bases and V by 5 bases; bases with no gene match: 8. CDR3 residues: CAISRAGGSREQYF. The CDR3 bases are TGTGCCATCAGTAGAGCGGGAGGCTCACGCGAGCAGTACTTC.

This clonotype was seen a handful of times. The chain couples TRBV6-2 or TRBV6-3 to TRBJ2-7; 9 bases align to TRBD1. Losses at the gene ends were 6 bases for V and 4 bases for J; bases not matched to a gene: 7. This CDR3 spans 14 amino acids. The germline V gene encodes CDR1 MNHEY and CDR2 SVGEGT. In DNA, the CDR3 is TGTGCCAGCAGGGCGGGACAGGGAGGATACGAGCAGTACTTC. Its protein product is CASRAGQGGYEQYF.

J is TRBJ2-5 and V is TRBV28; 8 nucleotides match TRBD2. The germline gives CDR1 MDHEN, CDR2 SYDVKM. The V segment lost 3 bases and the J segment 9 bases; nucleotides outside the gene matches: 6. This CDR3 has 13 residues. The CDR3 reads CASSFGGAPSQYF. CDR3 coding DNA: TGTGCCAGCAGTTTCGGGGGGGCCCCCTCCCAGTACTTC.

This clonotype appeared a few times. The chain carries TRBV4-2 and TRBJ2-3; 9 bases align to TRBD2. The germline V gene has CDR1 LGHNA and CDR2 YNFKEQ. V dropped 2 bases and J dropped 6; count of bases not matched to a gene: 9. CDR3 size: 16 residues. CDR3 residues: CASSQIAFSGGDTQYF. The DNA for the CDR3 is TGTGCCAGCAGCCAAATCGCCTTTAGCGGGGGCGATACGCAGTATTTT.

This clonotype has a handful of counts. In DNA form, the CDR3 reads TGTGCCAGCAATACCGGGACAGGGGCCTACGAGCAGTACTTC. Translating it yields CASNTGTGAYEQYF. The V call is TRBV28, the J call TRBJ2-7, with 10 positions matching TRBD1. There are 14 residues in the CDR3. V trimming: 7 bases; J trimming: 2 bases; junction bases outside the gene matches: 5. CDR1 is MDHEN, CDR2 SYDVKM, per germline.

There are a few counts of this clonotype. The rearrangement links TRBV7-2 to TRBJ2-1; D gene unclear. With 1 base removed from V and 7 bases from J, the gap between germline ends came to 8 bases. CDR3 length: 13 residues. Germline CDR1 SGHTA, CDR2 FQGNSA. CDR3 nucleotide sequence: TGTGCCAGCAGCTTAGACAATATAAATGAGCAGTTCTTC. Translating gives CASSLDNINEQFF.

This clonotype was seen only a few times. This rearrangement joins TRBV5-1 to TRBJ1-1; D unclear. Germline lookup yields CDR1 SGHRS and CDR2 YFSETQ. Trimming stripped 1 base from V and 0 bases from J, with 4 bases between. The CDR3 covers 13 residues. CDR3 loop: CASSLMLNTEAFF. The CDR3 region has the DNA TGCGCCAGCAGCTTGATGCTGAACACTGAAGCTTTCTTT. Full variable domain (remainder filled in from reference TRBV5-1 and TRBJ1-1): KAGVTQTPRYLIKTRGQQVTLSCSPISGHRSVSWYQQTPGQGLQFLFEYFSETQRNKGNFPGRFSGRQFSNSRSEMNVSTLELGDSALYLCASSLMLNTEAFFGQGTRLTVV.

This clonotype came up a few times. The J gene is TRBJ1-1, the V gene TRBV5-1, with D tentatively TRBD1 (5 bases). The CDR3 has 17 amino acids. CDR1 SGHRS and CDR2 YFSETQ come from the germline V gene. Trimming removed 0 bases at V and 0 bases at J, with 15 bases between. The CDR3 DNA follows: TGCGCCAGCAGCTTGGGGTACGGGGGTGGCATGAACACTGAAGCTTTCTTT. This gives the protein CASSLGYGGGMNTEAFF.

In its sample, this clonotype was seen a few times. V usage is TRBV12-5 and J usage is TRBJ2-7; D possibly corresponds to TRBD2 (6 bases). CDR1 and CDR2 from the germline V gene are LGHNT and FRNRAP. Between the trimmed V and J ends, which lost 3 bases and 1 base, there was a span of 7 bases. This CDR3 has 13 amino acids. The DNA for the CDR3 is TGTGCTAGTGGTTTAGCGGGTTCCTACGAGCAGTACTTC. It is translated as CASGLAGSYEQYF.

The rearrangement links TRBV12-3 or TRBV12-4 to TRBJ2-1; D is uncertain. The V end was cut by 3 bases, the J end by 4 bases, with 7 bases between. The CDR3 is 13 residues long. Here the CDR3 DNA reads TGTGCCAGCAGTTTCGGAATTTACAATGAGCAGTTCTTC. The encoded protein is CASSFGIYNEQFF.

This chain uses TRBV20-1 with TRBJ2-4; D unresolved. The CDR3 runs 13 residues. Trimming cost V 6 bases and J 3 bases, with 12 bases left between them. CDR1 DFQATT and CDR2 SNEGSKA come from the germline V gene (reference sequence). This CDR3 is CSAPTIVKNIQYF. In nucleotides, the CDR3 is TGCAGTGCCCCCACGATAGTCAAAAACATTCAGTACTTC.

The V call is TRBV15, the J call TRBJ2-2; 9 bases are shared with TRBD2. This CDR3 is built from 16 residues. V gave up 0 bases and J gave up 6 bases; unmatched junction bases: 5. CDR1 and CDR2 (germline): LNHNV, YYDKDF (reference sequence). In DNA form, the CDR3 reads TGTGCCACCAGCAGAGATCCTAGCGGGATATCCGGGGAGCTGTTTTTT. Translating gives CATSRDPSGISGELFF. Drawing the rest from reference TRBV15 and TRBJ2-2, the complete variable domain is DAMVIQNPRYQVTQFGKPVTLSCSQTLNHNVMYWYQQKSSQAPKLLFHYYDKDFNNEADTPDNFQSRRPNTSFCFLDIRSPGLGDTAMYLCATSRDPSGISGELFFGEGSRLTVL.

The V gene is TRBV16, the J gene TRBJ1-2; 12 nucleotides line up with TRBD1. Germline V gene sequence: CDR1 KGHSY, CDR2 FQNENV. The CDR3 covers 16 residues. With V trimmed by 0 bases and J by 8 bases, 7 bases remained unmatched. CDR3 nucleotides: TGTGCCAGCAGCCAATCATCGGTGGGGACAGGGGGCGGCTACACCTTC. Amino acids: CASSQSSVGTGGGYTF.

The CDR3 protein is CSARPGLAGVQETQYF. In DNA, the CDR3 is TGCAGTGCTAGACCGGGACTAGCGGGTGTCCAAGAGACCCAGTACTTC. The chain joins TRBV20-1 to TRBJ2-5, with 12 positions matching TRBD2. V lost 2 bases, J lost 1 base, and 5 bases stayed unmatched. CDR3 length equals 16 residues. Germline CDR1 and CDR2: DFQATT and SNEGSKA (reference sequence).

This clonotype was picked up a small number of times. The CDR3 sequence: CASSQTGQISSPLHF. In nucleotides, the CDR3 is TGTGCCAGCAGCCAAACGGGACAAATTTCTTCACCCCTCCACTTT. The chain recombines TRBV3-1 with TRBJ1-6; TRBD1 is a possible D gene (6 bases). V lost 2 bases, J lost 9 bases, and 14 bases lay in between. The CDR3 extends over 15 amino acids. Germline CDR1 is LGHDT and CDR2 is YNNKEL (reference sequence).

The genes are TRBV2 and TRBJ2-7; D is unresolved. This CDR3 spans 15 amino acids. V was cut by 0 bases and J by 6 bases, with 15 bases left in between. Germline CDR1 and CDR2: SNHLY and FYNNEI. Here the CDR3 DNA reads TGTGCCAGCAGTGAAGCGCTTTACCGCCCCACCGAGCAGTACTTC. Its protein is CASSEALYRPTEQYF.

This rearrangement joins TRBV29-1 to TRBJ2-7; TRBD1 matches at 7 bases. The CDR3 has 14 amino acids. Trimming at V came to 7 bases and at J to 1 base, leaving 10 bases not matched to a gene. Germline V gene sequence: CDR1 SQVTM, CDR2 ANQGSEA. CDR3 loop: CSAVGLDRSYEQYF. The CDR3 DNA sequence: TGCAGCGCCGTGGGGTTGGACAGGTCCTACGAGCAGTACTTC.

This clonotype was counted a few times. The chain couples TRBV20-1 to TRBJ2-5; 8 nucleotides align to TRBD2. Per the germline V gene, CDR1 is DFQATT and CDR2 is SNEGSKA (reference sequence). This CDR3 comprises 16 residues. The J segment lost 2 bases and the V segment lost 2 bases, leaving 10 bases of the junction unmatched. The CDR3 here is CSARWGTRGTQETQYF. CDR3 in DNA: TGCAGTGCTAGATGGGGGACTAGGGGAACGCAAGAGACCCAGTACTTC.

This clonotype was counted between two and nine times. This chain links TRBV5-1 with TRBJ2-3, with 9 bases that match TRBD1. Trimming cost V 4 bases and J 4 bases; bases outside gene matches: 7. This CDR3 has 15 amino acids. Per germline, CDR1 SGHRS and CDR2 YFSETQ. The CDR3: CASSPDRGGPDTQYF. CDR3 nucleotide sequence: TGCGCCAGCAGCCCGGACAGGGGAGGTCCAGATACGCAGTATTTT.

J is TRBJ2-3 and V is TRBV29-1, with D perhaps TRBD1 (5 bases). Trimming shortened V by 7 bases and J by 2 bases, and 16 bases separated the two germline ends. This CDR3 contains 14 residues. CDR1 SQVTM and CDR2 ANQGSEA come from the germline V gene. CDR3 bases: TGCAGCGCGACAGACTCGGTTTTCACAGATACGCAGTATTTT. Amino acids: CSATDSVFTDTQYF.

The genes are TRBV18 and TRBJ2-5; TRBD1 might be the D (6 bases). The CDR3 consists of 14 residues. Between the trimmed V and J ends, which lost 3 bases and 0 bases, there was a span of 8 bases. From germline, CDR1 is KGHSH and CDR2 LQKENI. The CDR3 DNA sequence: TGTGCCAGCTCACCTTGGGACAACCAAGAGACCCAGTACTTC. The encoded protein is CASSPWDNQETQYF.

This clonotype has just a few counts. This chain connects TRBV3-1 to TRBJ2-1, with D hard to call. V was shortened by 5 bases and J by 2 bases, with 13 bases between the two germline ends. The CDR3 runs to 15 residues. Germline CDR1 and CDR2: LGHDT and YNNKEL (reference sequence). In nucleotides, the CDR3 is TGTGCCAGCAGCAACCAGGAAAGCCCCTACAATGAGCAGTTCTTC. Protein product: CASSNQESPYNEQFF.